Listed below are T cell receptor beta chains from one sample, sequenced in a study of regulatory T cells in long-lasting Graves disease. TCRdb ran MiXCR on the multiplex PCR reads and lists one entry per CDR3 protein. The sample contains about 620,000 distinct CDR3 sequences, 15% to 20% of which appear only once. This sample also appeared in a second study, on T cells in Graves' hyperthyroidism and ophthalmopathy.

The material was peripheral blood mononuclear cells (PBMCs), obtained at new diagnosis, from a patient treated with antithyroid drugs. The receptors were sampled from a woman in her twenties or thirties with Graves disease. The CDR3 runs from the conserved cysteine through the conserved F or W. The D gene is left open where the match is weak. The listing skips clone size in some rows; elsewhere it reads once, few, many or a size class.

TRBJ2-7,-,-,TRBV20-1,TGCAGTGCTACGCCCACCTGGGGTGTTAGCTACGAGCAGTACTTC,CSATPTWGVSYEQYF
TRBJ2-1,-,few,TRBV7-3,TGTGCCAGCAGCTTAACCCCGGGCCCCTACAATGAGCAGTTCTTC,CASSLTPGPYNEQFF
TRBJ2-1,TRBD1,few,TRBV9,TGTGCCAGCAGCACCCGTGGGGACAGACTTAATGAGCAGTTCTTC,CASSTRGDRLNEQFF
TRBJ1-5,-,many,TRBV30,TGTGCCTGGAGTGTGGGGGACATGGTATATCAGCCCCAGCATTTT,CAWSVGDMVYQPQHF
TRBJ1-5,-,many,TRBV2,TGTGCCAGCAGCCAAATGGGGGGCGGCAATCAGCCCCAGCATTTT,CASSQMGGGNQPQHF
TRBJ2-6,TRBD1,few,TRBV28,TGTGCCAGCAAGCCTTCCGGGACAGGGGGCTTCGGGGCCAACGTCCTGACTTTC,CASKPSGTGGFGANVLTF
TRBJ1-2,-,many,TRBV7-9,TGTGCCAGCAGCCAGAGCGCGGACTATGGCTACACCTTC,CASSQSADYGYTF
TRBJ2-7,-,many,TRBV5-1,TGCGCCAGCAGCTTGGGCGGGGACTCCTACGAGCAGTACTTC,CASSLGGDSYEQYF
TRBJ2-3,-,many,TRBV28,TGTGCCAGTATTCCTGTGGGGGCAGATACGCAGTATTTT,CASIPVGADTQYF
TRBJ2-7,-,-,TRBV19,TGTGCCAGTTCGTATGGGACCAGCTTTGGGACGCCCTACGAGCAGTACTTC,CASSYGTSFGTPYEQYF
TRBJ2-3,TRBD2,few,TRBV28,TGTGCCAGCAGTTTAGGGCGGACTAGTGCAGATACGCAGTATTTT,CASSLGRTSADTQYF
TRBJ2-2,TRBD2,-,TRBV10-3,TGTGCCATCAGTGAGTCGGTGGGACTAGTCACCGGGGAGCTGTTTTTT,CAISESVGLVTGELFF
TRBJ2-7,-,-,TRBV28,TGTGCCAGCAGTCCGGGGACGGTTCCCTCCGAGCAGTACTTC,CASSPGTVPSEQYF
TRBJ1-2,TRBD1,-,TRBV19,TGTGCCACTACCCGGGACAGGGCCATTACTAACTATGGCTACACCTTC,CATTRDRAITNYGYTF
TRBJ1-6,-,-,TRBV18,TGTGCCAGCTCACCGTCACAGGGCGGTTCACCCCTCCACTTT,CASSPSQGGSPLHF
TRBJ1-1,-,-,TRBV6-5,TGTGCCAGCAGTTACTCTCTGGGGGCTAATAAGGGCACTGAAGCTTTCTTT,CASSYSLGANKGTEAFF
TRBJ1-4,TRBD1,many,TRBV28,TGTGCCGTTCAAATGGACAGGGGAGGGACTAATGAAAAACTGTTTTTT,CAVQMDRGGTNEKLFF
TRBJ1-2,-,-,TRBV28,TGTGCCAGCAGTTTCGGAGGGTCTCCTGTGGACTATGGCTACACCTTC,CASSFGGSPVDYGYTF
TRBJ2-5,TRBD1,many,TRBV2,TGTGCCACCCGGTCGGGGACAGGGGAAGAGACCCAGTACTTC,CATRSGTGEETQYF
TRBJ2-3,-,-,TRBV6-2/TRBV6-3,TGTGCCAGCAGTTACTCTTCTACGCAGTATTTT,CASSYSSTQYF
TRBJ2-1,-,once,TRBV11-1,TGTGCCAGCAGCTTGGAATGGTGGGATGAGCAGTTCTTC,CASSLEWWDEQFF
TRBJ1-5,-,few,TRBV4-1,TGCGCCAGCAGTGAAGTTCCTGGACCTTATAGCAATCAGCCCCAGCATTTT,CASSEVPGPYSNQPQHF
TRBJ1-1,-,-,TRBV28,TGTGCCAGCAGTTTGTCTGGGGGAGGATTTGAAGCTTTCTTT,CASSLSGGGFEAFF
TRBJ2-7,-,many,TRBV24-1,TGTGCCACCAGTGATCCGGCAGGTCCAAGCTACGAGCAGTACTTC,CATSDPAGPSYEQYF
TRBJ2-1,TRBD2,many,TRBV7-9,TGTGCCAGCAGCTTAGAGTCGGGACTAGCGGGCGAGCAGTTCTTC,CASSLESGLAGEQFF
TRBJ1-2,-,many,TRBV2,TGTGCCACCGGGTCCCAGGGGCCCTCGGGGGGCTACACCTTC,CATGSQGPSGGYTF
TRBJ2-7,-,many,TRBV5-6,TGTGCCAGCAGCGTCCGGGACCGGGGCTACGAGCAGTACTTC,CASSVRDRGYEQYF
TRBJ2-2,-,-,TRBV18,TGTGCCAGCAGCCCCCAGGGGGGGGACACCGGGGAGCTGTTTTTT,CASSPQGGDTGELFF
TRBJ1-2,-,few,TRBV11-2,TGTGCCACCCTTCTTCGTATCGATGAGGGAAGTGGCTACACCTTC,CATLLRIDEGSGYTF
TRBJ2-3,TRBD2,many,TRBV7-2,TGTGCCAGCAGCTATTATAGCGGGAGCACAGATACGCAGTATTTT,CASSYYSGSTDTQYF
TRBJ2-5,-,many,TRBV2,TGTGCCAGCAGACTAAGAGAGACCCAGTACTTC,CASRLRETQYF
TRBJ2-3,-,-,TRBV7-2,TGTGCCAGCAGCTTAGAGACTAGGAGGATTGGCACAGATACGCAGTATTTT,CASSLETRRIGTDTQYF
TRBJ1-2,-,-,TRBV7-2,TGTGCCAGCAGCTTAGGCTCTTTCGAATTCTATGGCTACACCTTC,CASSLGSFEFYGYTF
TRBJ1-3,-,few,TRBV11-2,TGTGCCAGCAGCTTAGACGGAGGATACTCTGGAAACACCATATATTTT,CASSLDGGYSGNTIYF
TRBJ2-7,-,few,TRBV7-9,TGTGCCAGCAGCCCCAGGCCCCAGTACGAGCAGTACTTC,CASSPRPQYEQYF
TRBJ2-5,TRBD2,many,TRBV7-3,TGTGCCAGCAGCTTAACCCCACGACTAGCTGCCGGGGAGACCCAGTACTTC,CASSLTPRLAAGETQYF
TRBJ1-2,-,many,TRBV28,TGTGCCAGCAATAAGGGAAAAGTCGGTGGCTACACCTTC,CASNKGKVGGYTF
TRBJ2-7,TRBD2,-,TRBV11-1,TGTGCCAGCAGCCCCACTAGCGGGAGTATTCCCGAGCAGTACTTC,CASSPTSGSIPEQYF
TRBJ2-2,TRBD1,-,TRBV19,TGTGCCACCTTCGGACAGGGGAACACCGGGGAGCTGTTTTTT,CATFGQGNTGELFF
TRBJ2-7,TRBD2,many,TRBV7-2,TGTGCCAGCAGCTTAGAGGGGTACGGCGGGAGCTCCTACGAGCAGTACTTC,CASSLEGYGGSSYEQYF
TRBJ1-1,-,few,TRBV19,TGTGCCAGTAGTATATCCCGCCCACCGCGGATGGCTTTCTTT,CASSISRPPRMAFF
TRBJ2-1,TRBD2,many,TRBV29-1,TGCAGCGTTGGTCCTAGCGGGAGGGCGGGGGGTGAGCAGTTCTTC,CSVGPSGRAGGEQFF
TRBJ2-2,-,-,TRBV10-3,TGTGCCATCAGTGAGAGGTCTGGAGGGGGTGCCGGGGAGCTGTTTTTT,CAISERSGGGAGELFF
TRBJ2-2,TRBD2,few,TRBV20-1,TGCAGTGCTAGACTCGCGGGGGGGAGATCCGGGGAGCTGTTTTTT,CSARLAGGRSGELFF
TRBJ2-1,-,few,TRBV19,TGTGCCAGTAGTAACCAGGGGAGCTCCTACAATGAGCAGTTCTTC,CASSNQGSSYNEQFF
TRBJ2-1,TRBD2,-,TRBV27,TGTGCCAGCAGTTTATCCGTTGCGGGAGTCTATGAGCAGTTCTTC,CASSLSVAGVYEQFF
TRBJ2-6,-,-,TRBV19,TGTGCCAGTAATCGAAAGACAGATTACTCTGGGGCCAACGTCCTGACTTTC,CASNRKTDYSGANVLTF
TRBJ2-1,TRBD2,many,TRBV2,TGTGCCAGCAGCGTACGGACTAGCGGGAGAATCAACAATGAGCAGTTCTTC,CASSVRTSGRINNEQFF
TRBJ2-1,-,-,TRBV18,TGTGCCAGCTCACAGGGGAAGGATGGTGAGCAGTTCTTC,CASSQGKDGEQFF
TRBJ1-1,TRBD1,-,TRBV18,TGTGCCAGCTCACCGTTAGACAGGGGAAAGGCTGAAGCTTTCTTT,CASSPLDRGKAEAFF
TRBJ1-4,-,few,TRBV5-1,TGCGCCAGCAGCCGACATTCCCTAGATGAAAAACTGTTTTTT,CASSRHSLDEKLFF
TRBJ2-1,-,-,TRBV7-9,TGTGCCAGCAGTCCACTCCGACAGGAGTACAATGAGCAGTTCTTC,CASSPLRQEYNEQFF